Presented here are 30 T cell receptor beta chains from one specimen sequenced in a study of cytomegalovirus exposure and HLA in healthy donors. Clones were sequenced by immunoSEQ multiplex PCR, and TCRdb holds only the in-frame ones, with some missing. The sample has 68,000 or so clones; approximately 91% are singletons. Sequencing was carried out using PBMCs. Every receptor here comes from a man between 18 and 29 years old in good health and CMV-seronegative.

Here the CDR3 DNA reads TGTGCCAGTAGTACCGCGAGCGGTCCCTCCTACGAGCAGTACTTC. Its protein is CASSTASGPSYEQYF. This sequence joins TRBV19 and TRBJ2-7; D might be TRBD2 (5 bases). V lost 4 bases, J lost 0 bases, and 13 bases lay in between. The CDR3 is 15 amino acids. CDR1 is LNHDA, CDR2 SQIVND, per germline (reference sequence).

The CDR3, as DNA: TGTGCCAGCAGCTCGGGACTTCTCAGCTCCTACAATGAGCAGTTCTTC. Translated, it gives CASSSGLLSSYNEQFF. The V gene is TRBV5-6, the J gene TRBJ2-1; a possible D gene is TRBD2 (6 bases). Deletions cut 3 bases from V and 0 bases from J, with 13 bases between. Germline V gives CDR1 SGHDT, CDR2 YYEEEE. This CDR3 region has 16 residues.

V is TRBV4-2 and J is TRBJ2-7; 15 bases match TRBD2. V lost 5 bases and J lost 5; bases outside the gene matches: 7. This CDR3 has 16 amino acids. CDR1 and CDR2 from the germline V gene are LGHNA and YNFKEQ. The CDR3 protein is CASSAGLAGGLHEQYF. CDR3 nucleotides: TGTGCCAGCAGCGCGGGACTAGCGGGAGGTCTCCACGAGCAGTACTTC.

The V and J genes are TRBV29-1 and TRBJ1-2, with 7 nucleotides matching TRBD1. The germline gives CDR1 SQVTM, CDR2 ANQGSEA. The length of the CDR3 is 13 residues. J gave up 4 bases and V 7 bases, and 9 bases lay outside the gene matches. CDR3 sequence: CSAIRDSPYGYTF. CDR3 coding DNA: TGCAGCGCGATCCGGGACAGCCCCTATGGCTACACCTTC.

The chain has TRBV18 and TRBJ2-2, with TRBD2 identical over 9 bases. Germline V gives CDR1 KGHSH, CDR2 LQKENI. The CDR3 runs to 15 residues. V gave up 3 bases and J gave up 4 bases; unmatched junction bases: 3. CDR3 loop: CASSPLAGFTGELFF. DNA for the CDR3: TGTGCCAGCTCACCTCTAGCGGGATTCACCGGGGAGCTGTTTTTT.

The J gene is TRBJ1-1, the V gene TRBV2, with D unclear. The CDR3 extends over 17 amino acids. In germline, CDR1 is SNHLY, CDR2 FYNNEI. V was cut by 10 bases and J by 3 bases, with 27 bases left in between. CDR3 amino acids: CATTGNGPASGDTEAFF. CDR3 DNA sequence: TGTGCCACAACGGGGAATGGACCGGCTTCTGGGGACACTGAAGCTTTCTTT.

The chain combines TRBV11-3 with TRBJ2-7; D unclear. CDR3 length: 13 amino acids. CDR1 is SGHNT, CDR2 YENEEA, per germline. Trimming cost V 4 bases and J 3 bases, with 10 bases left between them. CDR3 DNA: TGTGCCAGCAGCTATAGTGGCGGCTACGAGCAGTACTTC. Encoded protein: CASSYSGGYEQYF.

This clone was seen just once. The rearrangement uses TRBV7-9 and TRBJ1-4; 7 nucleotides line up with TRBD1. Germline lookup yields CDR1 SEHNR and CDR2 FQNEAQ (reference sequence). Trimming took 8 bases from V and 8 from J; bases not matched to a gene: 11. The CDR3 is 14 amino acids. Written as DNA, the CDR3 is TGTGCCAGCGCCCCGGGGACAGCTACGGAAAAACTGTTTTTT. Translating gives CASAPGTATEKLFF.

The chain combines TRBV19 with TRBJ2-2; tentatively, D is TRBD1 (6 bases). The CDR3 is 14 amino acids. Trimming stripped 4 bases from V and 4 bases from J, with 10 bases between. CDR1 is LNHDA and CDR2 is SQIVND in the germline V gene (reference sequence). CDR3 DNA: TGTGCCAGTAGTAAGACAGGATCCACCGGGGAGCTGTTTTTT. Translating gives CASSKTGSTGELFF.

The rearrangement links TRBV4-2 to TRBJ2-2; 10 bases match TRBD2. CDR3 length: 18 residues. Germline-derived CDR1 and CDR2 are LGHNA and YNFKEQ. V gave up 3 bases and J gave up 2 bases; unmatched junction bases: 9. CDR3 DNA: TGTGCCAGCAGCCACTATTCAGGACTAGCGGTTAACACCGGGGAGCTGTTTTTT. It yields the protein CASSHYSGLAVNTGELFF.

The rearrangement links TRBV28 to TRBJ1-2; 9 positions match TRBD1. Germline trimming cut 9 bases from V and 2 bases from J; bases unmatched to any gene: 10. The V gene's germline CDR1 is MDHEN and CDR2 SYDVKM. The CDR3 sequence is 15 residues long. Written as DNA, the CDR3 is TGTGCCAGTCGATTCCCGGGACAGGGAAACTATGGCTACACCTTC. As protein: CASRFPGQGNYGYTF.

The gene calls are TRBV14 and TRBJ2-1; 9 bases are shared with TRBD1. Germline values: CDR1 SGHDN, CDR2 FVKESK. The CDR3 is made up of 16 amino acids. The V segment lost 1 base and the J segment 8 bases; nucleotides outside the gene matches: 9. CDR3 in DNA: TGTGCCAGCAGCCAAGGCTGGCGGGACAGGGTTGATGAGCAGTTCTTC. It yields the protein CASSQGWRDRVDEQFF.

The chain has TRBV27 and TRBJ1-2; a weak D match, TRBD1 (6 bases). The CDR3 covers 15 residues. The V end was cut by 6 bases, the J end by 4 bases, with 18 bases between. The germline CDR1 and CDR2 sequences are MNHEY and SMNVEV (reference sequence). The CDR3 sequence: CASREEVTGFYGYTF. The DNA of the CDR3 is TGTGCCAGCAGGGAGGAGGTCACAGGGTTCTATGGCTACACCTTC.

The rearrangement links TRBV6-5 to TRBJ2-7; the D is unclear. V gave up 0 bases and J gave up 1 base, with 7 bases separating them. CDR1 MNHEY and CDR2 SVGAGI come from the germline V gene. The CDR3 spans 14 residues. CDR3 in amino acids: CASSYSVRSYEQYF. The DNA of the CDR3 is TGTGCCAGCAGTTACTCGGTCCGGTCCTACGAGCAGTACTTC.

This clone was counted a single time. This chain connects TRBV27 to TRBJ2-1; weak D call: TRBD2 (6 bases). Germline V lookup: CDR1 MNHEY, CDR2 SMNVEV (reference sequence). The CDR3 is 14 residues long. V gave up 3 bases and J gave up 10 bases, with 16 bases separating them. The CDR3 DNA follows: TGTGCCAGCAGTTTTCTAGAGGGTGGGAGGGAGCAGTTCTTC. Translation: CASSFLEGGREQFF.

The DNA of the CDR3 is TGCGCCAGCAGCCAAGCACTAGCGGACTCCTACAATGAGCAGTTCTTC. Amino acids: CASSQALADSYNEQFF. This sequence joins TRBV4-3 and TRBJ2-1, with 8 bases identical to TRBD2. The V gene end was trimmed by 1 base and the J gene end by 0 bases; junction bases not matched to a gene: 2. There are 16 residues in the CDR3. Germline values: CDR1 LGHNA, CDR2 YSLEER.

The chain has TRBV4-3 and TRBJ2-2; 9 nucleotides match TRBD2. The V gene's germline CDR1 is LGHNA and CDR2 YSLEER. J was trimmed by 5 bases and V by 0 bases; bases with no gene match: 16. CDR3 length: 20 amino acids. CDR3 in amino acids: CASSQDPLAGVWLGTGELFF. CDR3 DNA sequence: TGCGCCAGCAGCCAAGACCCTTTAGCGGGAGTATGGTTGGGAACCGGGGAGCTGTTTTTT.

The chain employs TRBV9 and TRBJ2-7, with D perhaps matching TRBD1 (6 bases). V was shortened by 7 bases and J by 2 bases, with 16 bases between the two germline ends. Looked up from germline, CDR1 is SGDLS and CDR2 is YYNGEE. The CDR3 is 14 amino acids. The CDR3 loop is CASSKGDGTYEQYF. CDR3 in DNA: TGTGCCAGCTCCAAGGGGGACGGGACCTACGAGCAGTACTTC.

This chain uses TRBV19 with TRBJ2-2, with TRBD1 identical over 12 bases. This CDR3 comprises 14 residues. Trimming cost V 8 bases and J 4 bases; bases outside gene matches: 2. Germline values: CDR1 LNHDA, CDR2 SQIVND (reference sequence). The DNA for the CDR3 is TGTGCCAGTGGGGGACAGGGGGCCACCGGGGAGCTGTTTTTT. This sequence encodes CASGGQGATGELFF.

The CDR3 is CAGGDEQFF. The DNA of the CDR3 is TGCGCCGGGGGGGATGAGCAGTTCTTC. The rearrangement joins TRBV5-1 to TRBJ2-1; 7 nucleotides align to TRBD2. This CDR3 region has 9 residues. With 10 bases clipped from V and 8 bases from J, the junction kept 0 bases outside the gene matches. Germline CDR1 reads SGHRS; CDR2 reads YFSETQ.

The chain carries TRBV9 and TRBJ2-7; a possible D gene is TRBD2 (6 bases). This CDR3 is built from 15 residues. CDR1 and CDR2 from the germline V gene are SGDLS and YYNGEE. V lost 0 bases to trimming and J lost 3 bases, with 13 bases between them. The CDR3 reads CASSVAPGVNYEQYF. CDR3 DNA: TGTGCCAGCAGCGTAGCCCCGGGAGTAAACTACGAGCAGTACTTC.

This rearrangement joins TRBV7-2 to TRBJ2-7, with D perhaps TRBD2 (5 bases). V lost 2 bases, J lost 2 bases, and 7 bases lay in between. Germline CDR1 reads SGHTA; CDR2 reads FQGNSA. The CDR3 consists of 13 residues. The CDR3, as DNA: TGTGCCAGCAGCTTACCGGGAACCTACGAGCAGTACTTC. It specifies CASSLPGTYEQYF.

This sequence joins TRBV19 and TRBJ2-1; TRBD2 might be the D (5 bases). This CDR3 comprises 16 residues. Germline assignment: CDR1 LNHDA and CDR2 SQIVND (reference sequence). V gave up 10 bases and J gave up 2 bases, with 21 bases separating them. The CDR3 nucleotides are TGTGCCACCCTGGGCATAGGGAGACTGGCCTACAATGAGCAGTTCTTC. This gives the protein CATLGIGRLAYNEQFF.

The CDR3 DNA is TGCAGCGTTGATTCCCTGAACTATGGCTACACCTTC. It is translated as CSVDSLNYGYTF. This sequence joins TRBV29-1 and TRBJ1-2; D gene uncertain. V dropped 3 bases and J dropped 2 bases, with 7 bases sitting between them. The CDR3 extends over 12 amino acids. Germline CDR1 is SQVTM and CDR2 is ANQGSEA.

The chain employs TRBV4-3 and TRBJ2-3; TRBD2 aligns across 8 bases. The V gene's germline CDR1 is LGHNA and CDR2 YSLEER. The CDR3 sequence is 15 residues long. The trim removed 2 bases at V and 2 bases at J, leaving 3 bases unmatched. The CDR3 DNA is TGCGCCAGCAGCCAACTAGCGGGCCCCACAGATACGCAGTATTTT. It is translated as CASSQLAGPTDTQYF.

This clone was recorded only once. This chain links TRBV5-5 with TRBJ1-2; the D gene is possibly TRBD1 (5 bases). Germline CDR1 is SGHKS and CDR2 is YYEKEE (reference sequence). V lost 4 bases and J 8 bases, leaving 21 bases between the germline ends. CDR3 length equals 15 residues. This CDR3 reads CASSLTGNAPFGYTF. CDR3 in DNA: TGTGCCAGCAGCCTAACAGGAAACGCGCCCTTCGGCTACACCTTC. The entire variable domain, with the rest obtained from reference TRBV5-5 and TRBJ1-2, is as follows: DAGVTQSPTHLIKTRGQQVTLRCSPISGHKSVSWYQQVLGQGPQFIFQYYEKEERGRGNFPDRFSARQFPNYSSELNVNALLLGDSALYLCASSLTGNAPFGYTFGSGTRLTVV.

The chain combines TRBV28 with TRBJ2-6; tentatively, D is TRBD1 (5 bases). The CDR3 is made up of 15 amino acids. The V gene's germline CDR1 is MDHEN and CDR2 SYDVKM. V shed 2 bases and J shed 2 bases, with 7 bases lying between them. The CDR3 reads CASSLQGTGANVLTF. In DNA, the CDR3 is TGTGCCAGCAGTTTACAGGGCACTGGGGCCAACGTCCTGACTTTC. The full variable domain, in which reference TRBV28 and TRBJ2-6 provide the parts outside the CDR3, is DVKVTQSSRYLVKRTGEKVFLECVQDMDHENMFWYRQDPGLGLRLIYFSYDVKMKEKGDIPEGYSVSREKKERFSLILESASTNQTSMYLCASSLQGTGANVLTFGAGSRLTVL.

J is TRBJ2-1 and V is TRBV4-3; TRBD2 is a possible D gene (5 bases). The length of the CDR3 is 16 residues. Looked up from germline, CDR1 is LGHNA and CDR2 is YSLEER. V lost 0 bases and J lost 4, with 13 bases in between. Here the CDR3 reads CASSQEVGASYNEQFF. The CDR3 coding sequence is TGCGCCAGCAGCCAAGAGGTGGGAGCTTCTTACAATGAGCAGTTCTTC.

The gene calls are TRBV7-3 and TRBJ2-6; TRBD1 aligns across 7 bases. Germline trimming cut 2 bases from V and 3 bases from J; bases unmatched to any gene: 4. Germline CDR1 is SGHTA and CDR2 is FQGTGA. This CDR3 region has 16 residues. Written as DNA, the CDR3 is TGTGCCAGCAGCTTAGAGGGGGCGTATGGGGCCAACGTCCTGACTTTC. The encoded protein is CASSLEGAYGANVLTF.

V gene TRBV19 combines with J gene TRBJ1-5, with a possible D match to TRBD1 (5 bases). Trimming shortened V by 2 bases and J by 7 bases, and 12 bases separated the two germline ends. Germline CDR1 reads LNHDA; CDR2 reads SQIVND (reference sequence). The CDR3 contains 14 residues. The CDR3 DNA reads TGTGCCAGTAGTATAACAGGTTGGGGCCAGCCCCAGCATTTT. It encodes CASSITGWGQPQHF.